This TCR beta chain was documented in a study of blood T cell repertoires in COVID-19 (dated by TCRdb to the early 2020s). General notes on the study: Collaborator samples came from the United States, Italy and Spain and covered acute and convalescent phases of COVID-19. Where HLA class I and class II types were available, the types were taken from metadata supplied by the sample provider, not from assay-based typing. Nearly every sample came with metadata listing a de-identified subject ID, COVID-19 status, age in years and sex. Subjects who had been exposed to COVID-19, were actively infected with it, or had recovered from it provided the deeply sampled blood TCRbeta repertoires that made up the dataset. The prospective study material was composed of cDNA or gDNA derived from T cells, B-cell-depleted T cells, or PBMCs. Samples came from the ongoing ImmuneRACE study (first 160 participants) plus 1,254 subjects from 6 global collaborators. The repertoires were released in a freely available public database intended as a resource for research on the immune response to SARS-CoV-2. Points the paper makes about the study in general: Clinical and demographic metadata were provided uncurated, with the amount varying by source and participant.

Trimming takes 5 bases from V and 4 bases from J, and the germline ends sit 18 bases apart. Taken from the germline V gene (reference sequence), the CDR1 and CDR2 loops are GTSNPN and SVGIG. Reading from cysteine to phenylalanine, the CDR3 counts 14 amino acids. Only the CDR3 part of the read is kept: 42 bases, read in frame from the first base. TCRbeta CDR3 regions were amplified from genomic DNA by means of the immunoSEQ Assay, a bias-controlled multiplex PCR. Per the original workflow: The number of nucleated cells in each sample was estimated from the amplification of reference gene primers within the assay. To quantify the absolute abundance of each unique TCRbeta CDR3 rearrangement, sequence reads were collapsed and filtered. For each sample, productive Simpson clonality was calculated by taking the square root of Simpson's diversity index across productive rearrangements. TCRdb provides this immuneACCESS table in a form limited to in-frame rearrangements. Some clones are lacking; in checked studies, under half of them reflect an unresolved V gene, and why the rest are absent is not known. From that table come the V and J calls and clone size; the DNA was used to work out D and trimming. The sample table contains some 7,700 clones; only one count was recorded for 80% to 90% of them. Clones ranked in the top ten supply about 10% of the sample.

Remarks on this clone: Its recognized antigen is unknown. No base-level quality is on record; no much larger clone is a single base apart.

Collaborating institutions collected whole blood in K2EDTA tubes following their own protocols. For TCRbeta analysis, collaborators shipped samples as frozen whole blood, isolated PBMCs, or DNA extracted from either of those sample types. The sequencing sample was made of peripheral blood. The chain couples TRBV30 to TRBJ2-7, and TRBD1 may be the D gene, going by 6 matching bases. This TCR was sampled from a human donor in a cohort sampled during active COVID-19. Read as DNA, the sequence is TGTGCCTGGGATCGGGCCACAGGGAAATACGAGCAGTACTTC. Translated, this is CAWDRATGKYEQYF.